Below, one T cell receptor beta chain is given with its context. Repertoires were generated with immunoSEQ multiplex PCR, while TCRdb's copy carries only in-frame clones and drops some. The sample gives tens of thousands of clones, approximately 80% of which show up once; 2.5% to 3% is in the top ten. Germline lookup yields CDR1 LNHDA and CDR2 SQIVND (reference sequence). This CDR3 has 19 amino acids. The ends lost 2 bases at V and 1 base at J; junction bases unmatched: 11. This record comes from a study of PD-L1 blockade in urothelial cancer. In the study overall: As for prior chemotherapy regimens, patients had received 0 to 3. A median of about 140,000 T cells was found in the blood samples.

This chain links TRBV19 with TRBJ1-1; 12 nucleotides align to TRBD1. The source material was PBMCs, sampled around atezolizumab (anti-PD-L1) treatment. This receptor was obtained from a man aged 70-80 years with urothelial cancer. CDR3 bases: TGTGCCAGTAGTATACTACCGGGACAGGGGGCGGTTAGGAACACTGAAGCTTTCTTT. This encodes CASSILPGQGAVRNTEAFF.